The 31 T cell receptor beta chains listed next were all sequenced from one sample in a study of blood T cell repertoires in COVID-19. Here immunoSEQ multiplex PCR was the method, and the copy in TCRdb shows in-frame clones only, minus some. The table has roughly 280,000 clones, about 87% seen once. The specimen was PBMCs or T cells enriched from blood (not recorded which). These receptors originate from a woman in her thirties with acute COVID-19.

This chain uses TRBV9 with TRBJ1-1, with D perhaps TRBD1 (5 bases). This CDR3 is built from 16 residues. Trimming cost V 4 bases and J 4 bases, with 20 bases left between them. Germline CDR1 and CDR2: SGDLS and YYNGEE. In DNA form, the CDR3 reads TGTGCCAGCAGCACCTGGACAACCGGTTTAGGCACTGAAGCTTTCTTT. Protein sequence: CASSTWTTGLGTEAFF.

The CDR3 DNA reads TGTGCCAGCAGTTCGACCGGGGGGGGTTCTGGAAACACCATATATTTT. It translates to CASSSTGGGSGNTIYF. This chain links TRBV28 with TRBJ1-3, with D possibly being TRBD1 (5 bases). Trimming left V 4 bases short and J 1 base short, with 14 bases between. The CDR3 contains 16 residues. CDR1 is MDHEN and CDR2 is SYDVKM in the germline V gene.

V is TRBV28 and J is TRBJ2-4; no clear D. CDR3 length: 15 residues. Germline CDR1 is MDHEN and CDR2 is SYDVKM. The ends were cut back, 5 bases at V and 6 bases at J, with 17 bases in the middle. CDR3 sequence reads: CASSTPRAIRNIQYF. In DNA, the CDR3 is TGTGCCAGCAGTACCCCACGTGCTATCCGAAACATTCAGTACTTC.

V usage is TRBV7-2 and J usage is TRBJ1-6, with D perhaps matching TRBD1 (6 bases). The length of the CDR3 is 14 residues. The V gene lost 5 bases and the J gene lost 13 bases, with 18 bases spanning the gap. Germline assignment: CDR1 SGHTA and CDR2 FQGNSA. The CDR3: CASSEGGGGPPLHF. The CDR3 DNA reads TGTGCCAGCAGCGAGGGGGGGGGAGGTCCCCCCCTCCACTTT.

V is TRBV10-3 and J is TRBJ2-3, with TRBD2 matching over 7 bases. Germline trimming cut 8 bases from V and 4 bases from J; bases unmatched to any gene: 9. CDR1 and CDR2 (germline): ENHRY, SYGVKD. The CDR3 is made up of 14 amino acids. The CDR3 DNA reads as TGTGCCATCCTAGCGGAACCGGGCGCAGATACGCAGTATTTT. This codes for CAILAEPGADTQYF.

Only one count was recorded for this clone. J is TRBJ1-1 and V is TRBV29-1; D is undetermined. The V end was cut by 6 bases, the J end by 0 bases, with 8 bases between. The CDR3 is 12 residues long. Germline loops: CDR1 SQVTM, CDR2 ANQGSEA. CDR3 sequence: CSVQHLNTEAFF. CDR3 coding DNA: TGCAGCGTACAACACCTGAACACTGAAGCTTTCTTT. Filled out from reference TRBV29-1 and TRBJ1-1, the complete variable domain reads SAVISQKPSRDICQRGTSLTIQCQVDSQVTMMFWYRQQPGQSLTLIATANQGSEATYESGFVIDKFPISRPNLTFSTLTVSNMSPEDSSIYLCSVQHLNTEAFFGQGTRLTVV.

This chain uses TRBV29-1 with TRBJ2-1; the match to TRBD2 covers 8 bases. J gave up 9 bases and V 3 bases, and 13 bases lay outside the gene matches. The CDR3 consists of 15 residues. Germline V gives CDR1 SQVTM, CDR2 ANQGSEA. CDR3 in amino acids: CSVDRGLGSGGEQFF. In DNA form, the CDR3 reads TGCAGCGTTGACCGCGGACTAGGCAGCGGGGGTGAGCAGTTCTTC.

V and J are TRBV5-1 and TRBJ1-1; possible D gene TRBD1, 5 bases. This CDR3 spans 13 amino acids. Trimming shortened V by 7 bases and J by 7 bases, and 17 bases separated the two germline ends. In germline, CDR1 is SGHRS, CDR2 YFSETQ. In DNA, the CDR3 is TGCGCCAGCCGACCGGAGGGGATGATTGAAGCTTTCTTT. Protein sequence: CASRPEGMIEAFF.

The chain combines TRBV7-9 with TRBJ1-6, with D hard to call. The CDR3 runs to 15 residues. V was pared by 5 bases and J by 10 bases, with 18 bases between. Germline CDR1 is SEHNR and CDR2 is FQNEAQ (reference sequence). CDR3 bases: TGTGCCAGCAGCCACCCCGTTATAGGAGACTCACCCCTCCACTTT. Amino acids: CASSHPVIGDSPLHF. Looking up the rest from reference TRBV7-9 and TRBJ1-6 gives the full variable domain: DTGVSQNPRHKITKRGQNVTFRCDPISEHNRLYWYRQTLGQGPEFLTYFQNEAQLEKSRLLSDRFSAERPKGSFSTLEIQRTEQGDSAMYLCASSHPVIGDSPLHFGNGTRLTVT.

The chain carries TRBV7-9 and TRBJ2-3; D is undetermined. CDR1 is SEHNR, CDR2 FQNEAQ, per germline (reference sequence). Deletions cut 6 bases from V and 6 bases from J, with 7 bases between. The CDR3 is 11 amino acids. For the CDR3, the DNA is TGTGCCAGCAGGACTGGCGATACGCAGTATTTT. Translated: CASRTGDTQYF.

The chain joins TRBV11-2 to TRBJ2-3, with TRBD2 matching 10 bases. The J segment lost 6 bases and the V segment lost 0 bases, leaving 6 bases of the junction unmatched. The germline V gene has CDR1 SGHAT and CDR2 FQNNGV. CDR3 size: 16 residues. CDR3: CASSLEASGSADTQYF. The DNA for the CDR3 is TGTGCCAGCAGCTTAGAGGCTAGCGGGAGCGCTGATACGCAGTATTTT.

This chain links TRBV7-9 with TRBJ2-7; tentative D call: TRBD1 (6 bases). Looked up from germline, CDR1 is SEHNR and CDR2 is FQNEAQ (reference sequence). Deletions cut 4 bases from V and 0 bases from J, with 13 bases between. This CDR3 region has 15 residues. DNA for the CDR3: TGTGCCAGCAGCTCCTTACAGGGAATCTCCTACGAGCAGTACTTC. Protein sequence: CASSSLQGISYEQYF.

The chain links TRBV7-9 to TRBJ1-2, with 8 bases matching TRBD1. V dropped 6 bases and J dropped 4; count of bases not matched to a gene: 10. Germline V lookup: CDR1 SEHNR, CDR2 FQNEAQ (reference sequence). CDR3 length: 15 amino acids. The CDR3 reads CASSNPGDRTYGYTF. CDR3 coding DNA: TGTGCCAGCAGTAACCCCGGGGACAGGACCTATGGCTACACCTTC.

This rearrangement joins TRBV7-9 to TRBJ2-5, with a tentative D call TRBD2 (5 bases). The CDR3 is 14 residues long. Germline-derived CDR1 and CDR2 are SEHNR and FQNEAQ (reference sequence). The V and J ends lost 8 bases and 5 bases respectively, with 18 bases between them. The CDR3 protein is CASGLQEVRETQYF. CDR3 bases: TGTGCCAGCGGCCTCCAGGAGGTTAGGGAGACCCAGTACTTC.

Written as DNA, the CDR3 is TGTGCCAGCAGTTCGCCGTCCAGCTCTGGAAACACCATATATTTT. Its protein product is CASSSPSSSGNTIYF. The chain joins TRBV6-5 to TRBJ1-3; D ambiguous. V lost 4 bases to trimming and J lost 0 bases, with 10 bases between them. This CDR3 region has 15 residues. Per the germline V gene, CDR1 is MNHEY and CDR2 is SVGAGI.

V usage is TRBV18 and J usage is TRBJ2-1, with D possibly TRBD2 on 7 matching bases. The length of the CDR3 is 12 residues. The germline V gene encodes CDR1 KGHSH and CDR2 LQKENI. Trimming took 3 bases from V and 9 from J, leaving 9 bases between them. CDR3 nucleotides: TGTGCCAGCTCACCGGGAGGGGGTGAGCAGTTCTTC. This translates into CASSPGGGEQFF. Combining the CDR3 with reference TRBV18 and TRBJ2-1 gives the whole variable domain NAGVMQNPRHLVRRRGQEARLRCSPMKGHSHVYWYRQLPEEGLKFMVYLQKENIIDESGMPKERFSAEFPKEGPSILRIQQVVRGDSAAYFCASSPGGGEQFFGPGTRLTVL.

CDR3 nucleotide sequence: TGTGCCAGCAGCCCCTCGACAGGGGTCGGAGAGCAGTACTTC. This sequence encodes CASSPSTGVGEQYF. This chain connects TRBV7-6 to TRBJ2-7; 8 bases match TRBD1. After removal of 5 bases from V and 7 bases from J, the junction contained 10 bases not matched to a gene. Germline V CDR1 and CDR2: SGHVS, FNYEAQ. This CDR3 contains 14 residues.

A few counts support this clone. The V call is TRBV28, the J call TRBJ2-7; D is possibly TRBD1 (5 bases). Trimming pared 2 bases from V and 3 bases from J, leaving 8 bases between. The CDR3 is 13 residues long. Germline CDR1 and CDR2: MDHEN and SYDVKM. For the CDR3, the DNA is TGTGCCAGCAGTTTACAGGGCAACTACGAGCAGTACTTC. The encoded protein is CASSLQGNYEQYF.

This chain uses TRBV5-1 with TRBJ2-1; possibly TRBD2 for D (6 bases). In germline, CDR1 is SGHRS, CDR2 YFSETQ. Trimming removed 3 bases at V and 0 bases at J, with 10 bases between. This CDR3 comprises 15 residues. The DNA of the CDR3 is TGCGCCAGCAGCTACCGGGGGAGCTCCTACAATGAGCAGTTCTTC. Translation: CASSYRGSSYNEQFF.

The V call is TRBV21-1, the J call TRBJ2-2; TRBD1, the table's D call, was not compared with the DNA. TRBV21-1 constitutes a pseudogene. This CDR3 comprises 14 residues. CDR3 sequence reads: CASSPRQVPGELFF. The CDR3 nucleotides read TGTGCCAGCAGCCCCCGACAGGTCCCCGGGGAGCTGTTTTTT.

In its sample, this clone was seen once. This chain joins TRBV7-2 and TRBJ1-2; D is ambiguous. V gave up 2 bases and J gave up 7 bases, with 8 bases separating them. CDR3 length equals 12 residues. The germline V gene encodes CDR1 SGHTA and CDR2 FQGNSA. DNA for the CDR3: TGTGCCAGCAGCTTACAGAGGCTTGGCTACACCTTC. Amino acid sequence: CASSLQRLGYTF.

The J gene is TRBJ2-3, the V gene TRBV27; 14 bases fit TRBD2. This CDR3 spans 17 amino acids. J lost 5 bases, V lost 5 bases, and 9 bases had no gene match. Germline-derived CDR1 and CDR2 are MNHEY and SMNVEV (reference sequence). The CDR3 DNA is TGTGCCAGCAGTCCTTCTTCGGGACTAGCGGGGGAAGATACGCAGTATTTT. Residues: CASSPSSGLAGEDTQYF.

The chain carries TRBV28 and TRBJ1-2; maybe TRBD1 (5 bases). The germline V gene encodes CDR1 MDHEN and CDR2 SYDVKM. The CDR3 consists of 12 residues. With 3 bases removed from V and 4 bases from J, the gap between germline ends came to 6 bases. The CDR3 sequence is CASSLDTYGYTF. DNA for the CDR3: TGTGCCAGCAGTTTGGACACCTATGGCTACACCTTC.

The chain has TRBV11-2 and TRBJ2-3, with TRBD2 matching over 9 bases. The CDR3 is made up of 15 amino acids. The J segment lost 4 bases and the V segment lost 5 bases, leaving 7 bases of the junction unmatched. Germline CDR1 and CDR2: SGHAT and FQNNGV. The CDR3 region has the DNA TGTGCCAGCAGCCCGCGAGCGGGAGGCGCAGATACGCAGTATTTT. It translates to CASSPRAGGADTQYF.

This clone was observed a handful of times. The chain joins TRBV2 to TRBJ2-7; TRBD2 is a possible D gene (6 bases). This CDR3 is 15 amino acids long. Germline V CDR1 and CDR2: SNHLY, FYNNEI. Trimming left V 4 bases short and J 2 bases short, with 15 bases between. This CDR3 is CASSGEERGTYEQYF. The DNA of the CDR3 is TGTGCCAGCAGTGGGGAGGAACGTGGAACCTACGAGCAGTACTTC.

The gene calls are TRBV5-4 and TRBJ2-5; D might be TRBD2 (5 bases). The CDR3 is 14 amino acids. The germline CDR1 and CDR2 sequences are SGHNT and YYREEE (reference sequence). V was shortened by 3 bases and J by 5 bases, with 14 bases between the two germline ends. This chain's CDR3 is CASSSPGMGETQYF. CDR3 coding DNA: TGTGCCAGCAGCTCTCCGGGAATGGGGGAGACCCAGTACTTC. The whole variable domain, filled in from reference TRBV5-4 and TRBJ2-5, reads ETGVTQSPTHLIKTRGQQVTLRCSSQSGHNTVSWYQQALGQGPQFIFQYYREEENGRGNFPPRFSGLQFPNYSSELNVNALELDDSALYLCASSSPGMGETQYFGPGTRLLVL.

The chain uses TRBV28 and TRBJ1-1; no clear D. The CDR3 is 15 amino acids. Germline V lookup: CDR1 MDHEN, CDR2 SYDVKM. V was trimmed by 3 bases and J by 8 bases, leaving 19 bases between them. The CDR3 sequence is CASSLITRGRTEAFF. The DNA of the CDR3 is TGTGCCAGCAGTTTGATTACCCGGGGTCGCACCGAAGCTTTCTTT.

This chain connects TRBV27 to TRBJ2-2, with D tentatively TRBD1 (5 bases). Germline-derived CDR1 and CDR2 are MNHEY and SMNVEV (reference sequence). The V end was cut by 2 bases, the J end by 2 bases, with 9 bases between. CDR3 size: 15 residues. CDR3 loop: CASSLAGLNTGELFF. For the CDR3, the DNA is TGTGCCAGCAGTTTAGCAGGGCTAAACACCGGGGAGCTGTTTTTT.

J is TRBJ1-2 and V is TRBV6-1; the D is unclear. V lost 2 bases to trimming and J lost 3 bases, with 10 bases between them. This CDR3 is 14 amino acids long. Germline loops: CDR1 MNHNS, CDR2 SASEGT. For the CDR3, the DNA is TGTGCCAGCAGTGAAAATTTGTCAGACTATGGCTACACCTTC. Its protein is CASSENLSDYGYTF.

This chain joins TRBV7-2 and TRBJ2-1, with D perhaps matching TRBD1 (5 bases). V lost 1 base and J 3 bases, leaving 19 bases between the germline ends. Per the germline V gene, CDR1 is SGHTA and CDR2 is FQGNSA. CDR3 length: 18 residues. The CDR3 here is CASSLGGSRTSFYNEQFF. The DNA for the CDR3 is TGTGCCAGCAGCTTAGGGGGTAGCAGGACATCTTTCTACAATGAGCAGTTCTTC.

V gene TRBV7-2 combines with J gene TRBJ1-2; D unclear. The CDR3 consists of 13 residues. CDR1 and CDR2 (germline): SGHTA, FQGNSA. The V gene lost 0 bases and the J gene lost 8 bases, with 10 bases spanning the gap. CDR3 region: CASSLAPEGGYTF. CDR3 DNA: TGTGCCAGCAGCTTAGCGCCCGAGGGCGGCTACACCTTC.